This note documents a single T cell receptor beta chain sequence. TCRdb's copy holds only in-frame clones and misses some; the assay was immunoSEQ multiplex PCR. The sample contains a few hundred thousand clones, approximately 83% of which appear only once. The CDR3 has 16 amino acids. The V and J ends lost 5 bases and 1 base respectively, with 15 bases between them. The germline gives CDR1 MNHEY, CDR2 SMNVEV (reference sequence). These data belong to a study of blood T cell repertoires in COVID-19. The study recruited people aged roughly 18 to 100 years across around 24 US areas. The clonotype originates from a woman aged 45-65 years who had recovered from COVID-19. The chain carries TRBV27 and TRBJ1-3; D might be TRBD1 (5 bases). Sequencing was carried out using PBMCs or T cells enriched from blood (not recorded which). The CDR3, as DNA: TGTGCCAGCAGTCCTCTATCTGGGGGGTCTGGAAACACCATATATTTT. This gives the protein CASSPLSGGSGNTIYF.